The 25 T cell receptor beta chains below all came from one sample that was sequenced in a study of Graves' ophthalmopathy and Graves' hyperthyroidism. Investigators amplified TCR beta CDR3 regions from RNA transcripts. First-round RT-PCR employed HTBI primers, with a second-round multiplex PCR after it. TCRdb recomputed calls from the multiplex PCR reads with MiXCR, one row per CDR3 protein. The data show a few hundred thousand distinct CDR3 sequences, with just under 40% seen just once and about 4.1% held by the top ten. The sample was peripheral blood or thyroid tissue (not recorded which). The origin of the receptors is an adult man with Graves' hyperthyroidism.

This clonotype was found many times. The genes are TRBV12-3 or TRBV12-4 and TRBJ1-2; 7 bases agree with TRBD1. The CDR3 runs 14 residues. V dropped 5 bases and J dropped 3; count of bases not matched to a gene: 6. CDR3 nucleotides: TGTGCCAGCAGTGCCTATCAGGGGGACTATGGCTACACCTTC. This gives the protein CASSAYQGDYGYTF.

This clonotype has ten or more counts. This sequence joins TRBV29-1 and TRBJ1-1; TRBD1 is a possible D gene (5 bases). This CDR3 comprises 9 residues. With 4 bases removed from V and 11 bases from J, the gap between germline ends came to 8 bases. Per the germline V gene, CDR1 is SQVTM and CDR2 is ANQGSEA. The chain's CDR3 is CSVAGFAFF. The CDR3 DNA sequence: TGCAGCGTTGCAGGGTTTGCTTTCTTT.

There are many counts of this clonotype. The J gene is TRBJ1-3, the V gene TRBV7-2; TRBD1 matches 7 bases. Germline-derived CDR1 and CDR2 are SGHTA and FQGNSA. V shed 5 bases, J shed 4 bases, and the junction held 11 bases outside the gene matches. This CDR3 is 16 amino acids long. DNA of the CDR3: TGTGCCAGCAGCCTCTCGGACAGGTTGCCCGGAAACACCATATATTTT. Translation gives CASSLSDRLPGNTIYF.

This clonotype was seen at least ten times. V usage is TRBV7-9 and J usage is TRBJ2-2; D ambiguous. Trimming took 0 bases from V and 5 from J, leaving 7 bases between them. The length of the CDR3 is 14 residues. Germline V gene data show CDR1 as SEHNR and CDR2 as FQNEAQ (reference sequence). DNA for the CDR3: TGTGCCAGCAGCTTAGCGGGCCTTACCGGGGAGCTGTTTTTT. Its protein is CASSLAGLTGELFF.

This clonotype came up a few times. The chain couples TRBV7-9 to TRBJ1-1; 10 bases line up with TRBD1. CDR3 length: 15 residues. CDR1 is SEHNR and CDR2 is FQNEAQ in the germline V gene (reference sequence). Trimming cost V 4 bases and J 4 bases; bases outside gene matches: 6. CDR3 residues: CASSYRQGAGTEAFF. As DNA, the CDR3 is TGTGCCAGCAGCTATAGACAGGGGGCCGGCACTGAAGCTTTCTTT.

The chain employs TRBV5-1 and TRBJ1-2, with a weak D call TRBD1 (6 bases). Germline V gene sequence: CDR1 SGHRS, CDR2 YFSETQ. V was trimmed by 3 bases and J by 4 bases, leaving 16 bases between them. The CDR3 covers 15 residues. The CDR3 DNA follows: TGCGCCAGCAGCTCGGATTTGCAGGGGCTCTATGGCTACACCTTC. Encoded protein: CASSSDLQGLYGYTF.

The J gene is TRBJ1-2, the V gene TRBV29-1, with 8 bases fitting TRBD1. V dropped 3 bases and J dropped 4; count of bases not matched to a gene: 10. Germline V gives CDR1 SQVTM, CDR2 ANQGSEA. The CDR3 runs 15 residues. DNA of the CDR3: TGCAGCGTTGAGACGTCAGGGGGCGCAACCTATGGCTACACCTTC. This codes for CSVETSGGATYGYTF.

With respect to this clonotype: The limits of the CDR3 on the DNA are not certain, so only TCRdb's listed CDR3 is given. The J gene is TRBJ2-2, the V gene TRBV7-6. Germline CDR1 is SGHVS and CDR2 is FNYEAQ. 20 amino acids form the CDR3, both terminal residues included. CDR3: CASSIYLCSVDDSDTGELFF.

The chain joins TRBV7-9 to TRBJ1-2; D is uncertain. Looked up from germline, CDR1 is SEHNR and CDR2 is FQNEAQ (reference sequence). The CDR3 spans 13 residues. V was clipped by 8 bases and J by 8 bases, with 18 bases between them. The CDR3 is CASHRSPEGGYTF. The CDR3 region has the DNA TGTGCCAGCCACCGATCCCCCGAAGGGGGCTACACCTTC.

This clonotype came up many times. The rearrangement uses TRBV7-3 and TRBJ1-6; 11 nucleotides align to TRBD1. Germline CDR1 is SGHTA and CDR2 is FQGTGA. The length of the CDR3 is 15 residues. V lost 3 bases, J lost 8 bases, and 3 bases stayed unmatched. The CDR3 sequence: CASSLWDRGDSPLHF. The DNA for the CDR3 is TGTGCCAGCAGCTTGTGGGACAGGGGGGATTCACCCCTCCACTTT.

This clonotype was seen only once. The V and J genes are TRBV25-1 and TRBJ2-7; 10 bases agree with TRBD2. J was trimmed by 7 bases and V by 8 bases; bases with no gene match: 8. Germline CDR1 and CDR2: MGHDK and SYGVNS. This CDR3 has 13 amino acids. The DNA of the CDR3 is TGTGCCAGCCACGCTAGCGGGAGTGGGGAGCAGTACTTC. This sequence encodes CASHASGSGEQYF.

This clonotype turned up a few times. The chain employs TRBV30 and TRBJ1-2; no definite D call. Germline lookup yields CDR1 GTSNPN and CDR2 SVGIG (reference sequence). This CDR3 contains 13 residues. V was cut by 0 bases and J by 3 bases, with 8 bases left in between. The CDR3 nucleotides read TGTGCCTGGAGTGTACGAGGTCACTATGGCTACACCTTC. Residues: CAWSVRGHYGYTF.

V is TRBV7-9 and J is TRBJ1-5, with 7 positions matching TRBD1. The trim removed 2 bases at V and 6 bases at J, leaving 7 bases unmatched. The CDR3 length is 15 residues. Germline assignment: CDR1 SEHNR and CDR2 FQNEAQ (reference sequence). In DNA form, the CDR3 reads TGTGCCAGCAGCTTATCGGGGCAGGGGGTTCAGCCCCAGCATTTT. Residues: CASSLSGQGVQPQHF.

This clonotype was recorded only once. V is TRBV20-1 and J is TRBJ1-2, with D maybe TRBD1 (5 bases). Germline CDR1 and CDR2: DFQATT and SNEGSKA (reference sequence). The CDR3 totals 12 residues. V lost 5 bases to trimming and J lost 4 bases, with 11 bases between them. The CDR3 DNA is TGCAGTGCTGGCCAGGGCGTCTATGGCTACACCTTC. Translated, it gives CSAGQGVYGYTF.

This rearrangement joins TRBV24-1 to TRBJ2-7, with TRBD2 matching over 11 bases. Judging by the DNA end, TRBJ2-1 fits better; the J call may be wrong. Germline loops: CDR1 KGHDR, CDR2 SFDVKD. This CDR3 contains 15 residues. CDR3 coding DNA: TGTGCCACCAGTGATAGACTAGCGGGGAGCGATGAGCAGTTCTTC. Encoded protein: CATSDRLAGSDEQFF.

This chain links TRBV6-6 with TRBJ1-5; no clear D gene. With 4 bases removed from V and 0 bases from J, the gap between germline ends came to 13 bases. There are 16 residues in the CDR3. CDR1 is MNHNY, CDR2 SVGAGI, per germline (reference sequence). The CDR3 loop reads CASSLPLGDSNQPQHF. Written as DNA, the CDR3 is TGTGCCAGCAGTTTACCCCTCGGAGATAGCAATCAGCCCCAGCATTTT.

This clonotype was counted ten times or more. The V call is TRBV6-1, the J call TRBJ1-1, with D tentatively TRBD1 (6 bases). Germline V gene lookup returns CDR1 MNHNS and CDR2 SASEGT. Trimming removed 2 bases at V and 2 bases at J, with 12 bases between. CDR3 length: 15 amino acids. The CDR3 region is CASSESRTVNTEAFF. CDR3 DNA sequence: TGTGCCAGCAGTGAATCCCGGACAGTCAACACTGAAGCTTTCTTT.

The V gene is TRBV7-7, the J gene TRBJ2-2; possible D gene TRBD2, 6 bases. V dropped 5 bases and J dropped 10 bases, with 14 bases sitting between them. CDR1 is SSHAT, CDR2 FNYEAQ, per germline (reference sequence). The CDR3 is made up of 13 amino acids. The CDR3 coding sequence is TGTGCCAGCAGCCCGGGGGTAGCGTCGGAGCTGTTTTTT. Protein product: CASSPGVASELFF.

This clonotype appeared many times. In DNA form, the CDR3 reads TGCAGTGCTAGATTGGACAGGGGCGTCACTAATGAAAAACTGTTTTTT. Residues: CSARLDRGVTNEKLFF. The chain links TRBV20-1 to TRBJ1-4, with 9 bases fitting TRBD1. CDR1 is DFQATT and CDR2 is SNEGSKA in the germline V gene (reference sequence). J lost 2 bases, V lost 2 bases, and 6 bases had no gene match. CDR3 length: 16 amino acids.

This clonotype was detected many times. The genes are TRBV12-3 or TRBV12-4 and TRBJ1-2, with 8 positions matching TRBD1. This CDR3 has 14 residues. V trimming: 5 bases; J trimming: 2 bases; junction bases outside the gene matches: 4. CDR3 coding DNA: TGTGCCAGCAGTCAGGGACAGGTGAACTATGGCTACACCTTC. Translating gives CASSQGQVNYGYTF.

This clonotype was observed at least ten times. This chain connects TRBV10-3 to TRBJ1-1; D may be TRBD1 (6 bases). This CDR3 is built from 14 residues. The ends were cut back, 6 bases at V and 6 bases at J, with 17 bases in the middle. Looked up from germline, CDR1 is ENHRY and CDR2 is SYGVKD. The CDR3 DNA follows: TGTGCCATCAGCGATACAGGGTATAGCGCTGAAGCTTTCTTT. Translated, it gives CAISDTGYSAEAFF.

The chain is built from TRBV7-9 and TRBJ2-7, with D tentatively TRBD1 or TRBD2 (5 bases each). The J call may be in error: the DNA end matches TRBJ2-1 better. This CDR3 region has 15 residues. Germline assignment: CDR1 SEHNR and CDR2 FQNEAQ (reference sequence). CDR3 residues: CASSLTTGPYNEQFF. The CDR3 nucleotides read TGTGCCAGCAGCTTAACTACGGGACCATACAATGAGCAGTTCTTC.

V usage is TRBV20-1 and J usage is TRBJ2-5; a possible D gene is TRBD1 (5 bases). Gene TRBJ2-1 matches the end of the DNA better, so the J call may be wrong. The CDR3 is made up of 14 amino acids. The germline V gene encodes CDR1 DFQATT and CDR2 SNEGSKA (reference sequence). This chain's CDR3 is CSARGEDIRGEQFF. In DNA form, the CDR3 reads TGCAGTGCTAGAGGGGAAGATATAAGGGGAGAGCAGTTCTTC.

In the case of this clonotype: The conserved phenylalanine or tryptophan is not found at the CDR3 terminus, so this likely reflects a read error. The J gene is TRBJ1-6, the V gene TRBV18, with a possible D match to TRBD1 (5 bases). Trimming cost V 5 bases and J 6 bases, with 14 bases left between them. The CDR3 consists of 15 residues. Germline CDR1 reads KGHSH; CDR2 reads LQKENI. The CDR3 spells CASSSRDLSNSPLHL. CDR3 coding DNA: TGTGCCAGCTCATCTAGGGACTTGTCTAATTCACCCCTCCACCTT.

The table lists this clonotype with many counts. The V call is TRBV10-3, the J call TRBJ1-2; D is unclear. From germline, CDR1 is ENHRY and CDR2 SYGVKD. Deletions cut 6 bases from V and 4 bases from J, with 27 bases between. The CDR3 totals 18 residues. CDR3 loop: CAIREDPMTGSYFYGYTF. DNA of the CDR3: TGTGCCATCAGAGAGGACCCAATGACGGGAAGCTACTTCTATGGCTACACCTTC.